This T cell receptor beta chain was found in a study of blood T cells in healthy people across ages. This clonotype appeared many times. Combining a sample-barcoded 5' primer with a J-beta primer mix, a second PCR ran for roughly 7 to 11 cycles. TCRdb reprocessed the 5' RACE reads with MiXCR, giving one entry per CDR3 protein. The sample lists fewer than 1.5 million distinct CDR3 sequences, around two fifths occurring once. Sequenced material: blood. This clonotype was sampled from a woman younger than 30 in good health.

CDR3 coding DNA: TGTGCCAGCAGTTTACAAGGCAGGTCCTACGAGCAGTACTTC. This translates into CASSLQGRSYEQYF. The rearrangement joins TRBV27 to TRBJ2-7; the D is unclear. The V gene lost 2 bases and the J gene lost 1 base, with 9 bases spanning the gap. The V gene's germline CDR1 is MNHEY and CDR2 SMNVEV (reference sequence). This CDR3 contains 14 residues.